The next 26 T cell receptor beta chains were all read from a single sample in a study of Graves' ophthalmopathy and Graves' hyperthyroidism. For repertoire sequencing, the TCR beta CDR3 regions were amplified from RNA transcripts. The library came from an HTBI-primed first-round RT-PCR and a second-round multiplex PCR. Using its own MiXCR run on the multiplex PCR reads, TCRdb lists one record per CDR3 protein. Altogether about 410,000 distinct CDR3 sequences are present, 15% to 20% being singletons, with the ten largest covering roughly 1.6%. Sequencing was carried out using peripheral blood. These receptors were collected from a woman aged 18 to 35 with Graves' ophthalmopathy.

This clonotype showed up many times. The chain employs TRBV6-5 and TRBJ2-7, with 9 bases lining up with TRBD1. Germline CDR1 is MNHEY and CDR2 is SVGAGI. There are 15 residues in the CDR3. The V and J ends lost 6 bases and 7 bases, in that order; junction bases with no gene match: 13. CDR3 sequence reads: CASSYGGDRVFEQYF. In nucleotides, the CDR3 is TGTGCCAGCAGCTACGGTGGGGACAGGGTGTTTGAGCAGTACTTC.

This clonotype was counted ten times or more. This chain uses TRBV6-2 or TRBV6-3 with TRBJ2-7, with D maybe TRBD1 (6 bases). The V gene's germline CDR1 is MNHEY and CDR2 SVGEGT. The CDR3 runs to 15 residues. V was trimmed by 5 bases and J by 3 bases, leaving 17 bases between them. In DNA form, the CDR3 reads TGTGCCAGCAGTCTCAGGGGCCTACGGGGCTACGAGCAGTACTTC. It translates to CASSLRGLRGYEQYF.

This clonotype was counted at least ten times. The rearrangement links TRBV28 to TRBJ2-7; D may be TRBD1 (5 bases). V was shortened by 3 bases and J by 0 bases, with 12 bases between the two germline ends. Germline CDR1 reads MDHEN; CDR2 reads SYDVKM. The CDR3 spans 15 residues. The CDR3 nucleotides are TGTGCCAGCAGTTTTCACAGGCCGGGCTCCTACGAGCAGTACTTC. This gives the protein CASSFHRPGSYEQYF.

This clonotype is a singleton in its sample. V gene TRBV28 combines with J gene TRBJ2-5; 9 positions match TRBD1. The CDR3 runs 14 residues. Germline-derived CDR1 and CDR2 are MDHEN and SYDVKM. V lost 6 bases and J lost 4; bases outside the gene matches: 6. The CDR3, as DNA: TGTGCCAGCAGATACAGGACAGGGGTAGAGACCCAGTACTTC. Residues: CASRYRTGVETQYF. Full variable domain (missing parts from reference TRBV28 and TRBJ2-5): DVKVTQSSRYLVKRTGEKVFLECVQDMDHENMFWYRQDPGLGLRLIYFSYDVKMKEKGDIPEGYSVSREKKERFSLILESASTNQTSMYLCASRYRTGVETQYFGPGTRLLVL.

The sample holds many counts of this clonotype. The V call is TRBV7-8, the J call TRBJ1-1; D is undetermined. Germline V CDR1 and CDR2: SGHVS, FQNEAQ. The CDR3 runs 16 residues. V lost 5 bases to trimming and J lost 1 base, with 17 bases between them. DNA for the CDR3: TGTGCCAGCAGCCAAAGATGGATGGACCAGAACACTGAAGCTTTCTTT. It is translated as CASSQRWMDQNTEAFF. Full variable domain (remainder filled in from reference TRBV7-8 and TRBJ1-1): GAGVSQSPRYKVAKRGQDVALRCDPISGHVSLFWYQQALGQGPEFLTYFQNEAQLDKSGLPSDRFFAERPEGSVSTLKIQRTQQEDSAVYLCASSQRWMDQNTEAFFGQGTRLTVV.

In regard to this clonotype: A read error may be the cause here, since a much bigger clone is one base away. The chain uses TRBV6-1 and TRBJ1-1; D is ambiguous. This CDR3 has 14 residues. Trimming took 4 bases from V and 1 from J, leaving 10 bases between them. Germline V CDR1 and CDR2: MNHNS, SASEGT. The CDR3 spells CASSVWQWNTEAFF. As DNA, the CDR3 is TGTGCCAGCAGTGTATGGCAGTGGAACACTGAAGCTTTCTTT.

J is TRBJ2-5 and V is TRBV6-1, with TRBD2 matching 12 bases. The germline CDR1 and CDR2 sequences are MNHNS and SASEGT. The CDR3 has 16 amino acids. J lost 5 bases, V lost 1 base, and 5 bases had no gene match. This CDR3 reads CASSEELAGGGETQYF. In DNA form, the CDR3 reads TGTGCCAGCAGTGAAGAACTAGCGGGGGGCGGGGAGACCCAGTACTTC.

This chain links TRBV12-3 or TRBV12-4 with TRBJ2-7, with D perhaps TRBD2 (6 bases). This CDR3 is built from 15 residues. V was shortened by 8 bases and J by 6 bases, with 23 bases between the two germline ends. CDR3 loop: CASSPPGEMVGEQYF. The CDR3 DNA is TGTGCCAGCTCACCACCGGGGGAAATGGTGGGCGAGCAGTACTTC.

This clonotype was seen at least ten times. J is TRBJ1-5 and V is TRBV6-4, with 7 bases aligning to TRBD1. V lost 8 bases and J lost 6; bases outside the gene matches: 10. The CDR3 has 14 amino acids. In germline, CDR1 is MRHNA, CDR2 SNTAGT. In DNA, the CDR3 is TGTGCCAGCTTGGGGAGGGGGCGCCTTCAGCCCCAGCATTTT. Its protein is CASLGRGRLQPQHF.

This clonotype was recorded at least ten times. V is TRBV6-2 or TRBV6-3 and J is TRBJ2-1; 7 bases are shared with TRBD2. The CDR3 loop spans 16 amino acids. Germline CDR1 and CDR2: MNHEY and SVGEGT. After removal of 0 bases from V and 0 bases from J, the junction contained 2 bases not matched to a gene. CDR3 bases: TGTGCCAGCAGTTACTCGACTAGCTTCTCCTACAATGAGCAGTTCTTC. Translated: CASSYSTSFSYNEQFF.

This clonotype was observed many times. The J gene is TRBJ1-1, the V gene TRBV27; D gene ambiguous. Trimming cost V 10 bases and J 4 bases, with 19 bases left between them. Germline CDR1 and CDR2: MNHEY and SMNVEV (reference sequence). The CDR3 totals 14 residues. The CDR3 loop is CATRAVLKSTEAFF. CDR3 bases: TGTGCCACCCGAGCCGTCCTTAAGAGCACTGAAGCTTTCTTT.

The sample holds many counts of this clonotype. V is TRBV28 and J is TRBJ2-7, with no clear D. The CDR3 is 12 residues long. V was cut by 6 bases and J by 3 bases, with 9 bases left in between. Germline assignment: CDR1 MDHEN and CDR2 SYDVKM. The CDR3 protein is CASRYMDYEQYF. CDR3 nucleotides: TGTGCCAGCAGGTATATGGACTACGAGCAGTACTTC.

This clonotype was detected only once. CDR3 in amino acids: CSAMLSSGGSQYF. CDR3 in DNA: TGCAGTGCTATGCTCTCTAGCGGGGGGTCCCAGTACTTC. This chain joins TRBV20-1 and TRBJ2-5; 11 bases map to TRBD2. CDR1 DFQATT and CDR2 SNEGSKA come from the germline V gene (reference sequence). V gave up 4 bases and J gave up 9 bases; unmatched junction bases: 7. The CDR3 has 13 amino acids.

This clonotype was recorded at least ten times. The gene calls are TRBV6-5 and TRBJ2-5; no definite D call. CDR3 length equals 15 residues. Germline V gene data show CDR1 as MNHEY and CDR2 as SVGAGI. Trimming removed 0 bases from V and 2 bases from J, with 10 bases in between. CDR3 in amino acids: CASSYSKGNQETQYF. CDR3 bases: TGTGCCAGCAGTTACTCGAAGGGAAATCAAGAGACCCAGTACTTC.

This clonotype has at least ten counts. V and J are TRBV18 and TRBJ2-2; D is possibly TRBD1 (6 bases). The V gene lost 2 bases and the J gene lost 13 bases, with 17 bases spanning the gap. Germline-derived CDR1 and CDR2 are KGHSH and LQKENI. The CDR3 consists of 14 residues. CDR3 loop: CASSPAGTHGGLFF. The CDR3 coding sequence is TGTGCCAGCTCACCAGCCGGGACACATGGCGGGCTGTTTTTT.

The sample holds many counts of this clonotype. The chain recombines TRBV20-1 with TRBJ2-7; 7 positions match TRBD2. The CDR3 totals 15 residues. Germline trimming cut 5 bases from V and 6 bases from J; bases unmatched to any gene: 16. The germline V gene has CDR1 DFQATT and CDR2 SNEGSKA (reference sequence). The DNA for the CDR3 is TGCAGTGCTTCCCCTGGGAGGACTAGGACCTCCGAGCAGTACTTC. Translating gives CSASPGRTRTSEQYF.

This clonotype is termed medium-sized. The chain carries TRBV6-1 and TRBJ2-7; D is ambiguous. Trimming took 1 base from V and 4 from J, leaving 11 bases between them. CDR1 and CDR2 from the germline V gene are MNHNS and SASEGT. The CDR3 extends over 14 amino acids. The CDR3 bases are TGTGCCAGCAGTGAAGAGACAAGCATGTACGAGCAGTACTTC. Its translation: CASSEETSMYEQYF.

This clonotype came up many times. V is TRBV20-1 and J is TRBJ1-2, with no clear D. CDR3 size: 11 residues. V was cut by 5 bases and J by 2 bases, with 6 bases left in between. CDR1 is DFQATT and CDR2 is SNEGSKA in the germline V gene (reference sequence). CDR3: CSAPLNYGYTF. In DNA form, the CDR3 reads TGCAGTGCTCCGCTAAACTATGGCTACACCTTC.

This clonotype was detected many times. The J gene is TRBJ1-5, the V gene TRBV30, with a weak D call TRBD1 (6 bases). This CDR3 is 14 amino acids long. CDR1 and CDR2 (germline): GTSNPN, SVGIG (reference sequence). V was clipped by 7 bases and J by 4 bases, with 17 bases between them. Written as DNA, the CDR3 is TGTGCCTCCCCAAAAGGGGACAAAAATCAGCCCCAGCATTTT. It encodes CASPKGDKNQPQHF.

This clonotype was seen more than once but under ten times. J is TRBJ2-5 and V is TRBV20-1, with 9 bases fitting TRBD1. Germline-derived CDR1 and CDR2 are DFQATT and SNEGSKA (reference sequence). The trim removed 1 base at V and 1 base at J, leaving 10 bases unmatched. This CDR3 is 17 amino acids long. CDR3 nucleotides: TGCAGTGCTAGAGTGCCCATTACAGGGGGCTTCCAAGAGACCCAGTACTTC. This sequence encodes CSARVPITGGFQETQYF.

This clonotype has a single count. The chain uses TRBV11-1 and TRBJ2-7; 10 bases are shared with TRBD1. The germline V gene encodes CDR1 SGHAT and CDR2 FQDESV (reference sequence). The V and J ends lost 5 bases and 1 base, in that order; junction bases with no gene match: 14. The CDR3 length is 18 residues. DNA of the CDR3: TGTGCCAGCAGCCGATATTTAGGGACAGGGGACGCATCCTACGAGCAGTACTTC. Its translation is CASSRYLGTGDASYEQYF.

The chain couples TRBV5-4 to TRBJ2-5; possibly TRBD1 or TRBD2 for D (5 bases each). The CDR3 is 20 amino acids. V shed 0 bases and J shed 10 bases, with 34 bases lying between them. The germline V gene encodes CDR1 SGHNT and CDR2 YYREEE (reference sequence). DNA of the CDR3: TGTGCCAGCAGCTTGGAGCTGGGGCGAACGAGAACCCTATCGAATGAGGGCCAGTACTTC. Residues: CASSLELGRTRTLSNEGQYF.

This clonotype was detected many times. The V call is TRBV28, the J call TRBJ2-2, with 7 bases identical to TRBD1. This CDR3 contains 11 residues. CDR1 is MDHEN and CDR2 is SYDVKM in the germline V gene. With 11 bases clipped from V and 6 bases from J, the junction kept 3 bases outside the gene matches. The CDR3 spells CAVQGAGELFF. The CDR3 DNA reads as TGTGCCGTTCAGGGGGCCGGGGAGCTGTTTTTT.

The CDR3 spells CATGKGGGTEAFF. The CDR3, as DNA: TGTGCCACCGGAAAGGGGGGCGGCACTGAAGCTTTCTTT. The J gene is TRBJ1-1, the V gene TRBV12-3 or TRBV12-4; D may be TRBD1 (6 bases). The CDR3 loop spans 13 amino acids. Trimming took off 10 bases at V and 4 bases at J, with 16 bases between the two ends.

This clonotype came up many times. This rearrangement joins TRBV20-1 to TRBJ2-7, with D perhaps matching TRBD1 (6 bases). The CDR3 loop spans 15 amino acids. Germline values: CDR1 DFQATT, CDR2 SNEGSKA (reference sequence). Trimming removed 5 bases at V and 4 bases at J, with 21 bases between. The CDR3 region is CSAVPVRDTVYEQYF. The CDR3, as DNA: TGCAGTGCTGTACCCGTTAGGGACACAGTATACGAGCAGTACTTC.

This clonotype was found many times. V is TRBV27 and J is TRBJ1-6; no reliable D call. V lost 5 bases and J lost 0, with 11 bases in between. In germline, CDR1 is MNHEY, CDR2 SMNVEV (reference sequence). There are 16 residues in the CDR3. This CDR3 is CASSRTFSSYNSPLHF. CDR3 in DNA: TGTGCCAGCAGTCGAACCTTCAGCTCCTATAATTCACCCCTCCACTTT.